The source of this T cell receptor beta chain is a study of blood T cell repertoires in COVID-19. The wider study: Sample material is recorded as cDNA or gDNA derived from T cells, B-cell-depleted T cells, or PBMCs.

The J segment lost 2 bases and the V segment lost 4 bases, leaving 7 bases of the junction unmatched. Germline CDR1 and CDR2: SGDLS and YYNGEE. The CDR3 consists of 15 residues. Followed longitudinally, the Seattle patients had been enrolled during active infection. Repertoires were generated with immunoSEQ multiplex PCR, while TCRdb's copy carries only in-frame clones and drops some. Here the sample spans about 120,000 clones, 90% being singletons. The chain is built from TRBV9 and TRBJ2-7, with 9 nucleotides matching TRBD1. This clonotype was sampled from a woman aged 55-69 years with COVID-19, enrolled during active disease. The material sequenced was peripheral blood. This chain's CDR3 is CASSKGQGDTYEQYF. CDR3 nucleotide sequence: TGTGCCAGCAGCAAGGGACAGGGTGATACCTACGAGCAGTACTTC.